The 25 T cell receptor beta chains below come from one sample, sequenced in a study of CD8 T cells in ankylosing spondylitis. TCRdb re-called the 5' RACE reads through MiXCR, storing one row per CDR3 protein. The data contain under 300,000 distinct CDR3 sequences, over 8.5% of them seen just once; the ten biggest clones take up approximately 6.6%. Material for sequencing was blood, either unsorted or a sorted T cell fraction (not recorded which). All receptors come from a male donor with ankylosing spondylitis or in good health (not recorded which).

This clonotype was recorded at least ten times. This rearrangement joins TRBV12-3 or TRBV12-4 to TRBJ2-7, with TRBD1 identical over 8 bases. Trimming removed 7 bases from V and 0 bases from J; junction bases left unmatched: 5. The CDR3 contains 14 residues. Here the CDR3 DNA reads TGTGCCAGCACCACCGGACAGGGCTCCTACGAGCAGTACTTC. Protein product: CASTTGQGSYEQYF.

This clonotype was picked up many times. The V call is TRBV12-3 or TRBV12-4, the J call TRBJ2-3, with 7 bases aligning to TRBD2. After removal of 7 bases from V and 2 bases from J, the junction contained 12 bases not matched to a gene. The CDR3 has 16 amino acids. The CDR3: CASTQVTGGYTDTQYF. The CDR3 DNA reads TGTGCCAGCACCCAGGTTACGGGGGGATACACAGATACGCAGTATTTT.

This clonotype has a handful of counts. The chain has TRBV28 and TRBJ1-1; perhaps TRBD1 as D (6 bases). This CDR3 has 16 residues. V shed 3 bases and J shed 5 bases, with 19 bases lying between them. Per the germline V gene, CDR1 is MDHEN and CDR2 is SYDVKM. For the CDR3, the DNA is TGTGCCAGCAGTTTGGGGCAAGGGGGGCCGTGGACTGAAGCTTTCTTT. Protein sequence: CASSLGQGGPWTEAFF.

This chain uses TRBV5-6 with TRBJ1-5, with D possibly being TRBD1 (5 bases). Trimming cost V 2 bases and J 1 base, with 7 bases left between them. Germline values: CDR1 SGHDT, CDR2 YYEEEE. CDR3 length equals 14 residues. The CDR3 protein is CASSFRGSNQPQHF. DNA for the CDR3: TGTGCCAGCAGCTTTCGGGGGAGCAATCAGCCCCAGCATTTT.

This clonotype was observed at least ten times. The V call is TRBV11-2, the J call TRBJ2-2, with D possibly matching TRBD2 (6 bases). The CDR3 spans 13 residues. The germline CDR1 and CDR2 sequences are SGHAT and FQNNGV. The V and J ends lost 5 bases and 5 bases respectively, with 9 bases between them. CDR3 sequence reads: CASSHGSTGELFF. CDR3 sequence (DNA): TGTGCCAGCAGCCACGGGAGTACCGGGGAGCTGTTTTTT. The whole variable domain, filled in from reference TRBV11-2 and TRBJ2-2, reads EAGVAQSPRYKIIEKRQSVAFWCNPISGHATLYWYQQILGQGPKLLIQFQNNGVVDDSQLPKDRFSAERLKGVDSTLKIQPAKLEDSAVYLCASSHGSTGELFFGEGSRLTVL.

Regarding this clonotype: This could be a read error, since a much larger clone is one nucleotide away. The V gene is TRBV6-6, the J gene TRBJ2-7; D remains ambiguous. This CDR3 region has 13 residues. CDR1 and CDR2 (germline): MNHNY, SVGAGI (reference sequence). The CDR3 sequence: CASSNPPYYKQYF. The CDR3 DNA is TGTGCCAGCAGTAACCCCCCCTACTACAAGCAGTACTTC.

The table lists this clonotype with many counts. This chain connects TRBV12-3 or TRBV12-4 to TRBJ2-1, with 7 bases aligning to TRBD2. CDR3 length: 17 residues. V dropped 5 bases and J dropped 2; count of bases not matched to a gene: 12. The CDR3 bases are TGTGCCAGCAGTGGAGCCGGGACTACAACCCCCTACAATGAGCAGTTCTTC. Encoded protein: CASSGAGTTTPYNEQFF.

This chain connects TRBV12-3 or TRBV12-4 to TRBJ2-5; D is uncertain. Trimming removed 5 bases at V and 3 bases at J, with 7 bases between. The CDR3 spans 12 residues. CDR3 sequence reads: CASSPNKETQYF. CDR3 bases: TGTGCCAGCAGTCCCAATAAAGAGACCCAGTACTTC.

The table lists this clonotype with many counts. V and J are TRBV28 and TRBJ2-1; possible D gene TRBD2, 6 bases. Germline assignment: CDR1 MDHEN and CDR2 SYDVKM. V lost 4 bases to trimming and J lost 5 bases, with 21 bases between them. CDR3 length equals 17 residues. The CDR3 spells CASSSKGTYGFHNEQFF. CDR3 nucleotides: TGTGCCAGCAGTTCGAAAGGGACTTACGGGTTCCACAATGAGCAGTTCTTC.

The chain has TRBV6-5 and TRBJ2-3; 8 nucleotides agree with TRBD2. The length of the CDR3 is 16 residues. Trimming cost V 0 bases and J 3 bases; bases outside gene matches: 5. Germline V lookup: CDR1 MNHEY, CDR2 SVGAGI. The CDR3 region is CASSYSISGGTDTQYF. The DNA for the CDR3 is TGTGCCAGCAGTTACTCGATAAGCGGGGGAACAGATACGCAGTATTTT.

This clonotype appeared many times. The V call is TRBV5-1, the J call TRBJ2-2; D may be TRBD1 (6 bases). V was cut by 4 bases and J by 3 bases, with 19 bases left in between. The CDR3 consists of 17 residues. The germline V gene encodes CDR1 SGHRS and CDR2 YFSETQ. As DNA, the CDR3 is TGCGCCAGCAGCCAAACCCCGGGACAACTTCACACCGGGGAGCTGTTTTTT. It translates to CASSQTPGQLHTGELFF.

The rearrangement links TRBV12-3 or TRBV12-4 to TRBJ2-2; D is ambiguous. V shed 10 bases and J shed 5 bases, with 14 bases lying between them. The CDR3 is 13 residues long. The CDR3 is CANSKVRTGELFF. The CDR3 bases are TGTGCCAATAGTAAAGTGAGGACCGGGGAGCTGTTTTTT.

The sample holds many counts of this clonotype. In nucleotides, the CDR3 is TGCAGTGCTAGAGATGTAACTAGCGGGGGGCCCGGCACAGATACGCAGTATTTT. Amino acid sequence: CSARDVTSGGPGTDTQYF. The rearrangement joins TRBV20-1 to TRBJ2-3, with TRBD2 identical over 12 bases. The J segment lost 1 base and the V segment lost 0 bases, leaving 8 bases of the junction unmatched. There are 18 residues in the CDR3. Germline loops: CDR1 DFQATT, CDR2 SNEGSKA (reference sequence).

This clonotype was seen at least ten times. The CDR3 DNA is TGTGCCACCAGCACGACAGGCGGAAAACTGTTTTTT. Residues: CATSTTGGKLFF. The chain uses TRBV15 and TRBJ1-4; D might be TRBD1 (6 bases). Trimming shortened V by 4 bases and J by 10 bases, and 10 bases separated the two germline ends. Germline values: CDR1 LNHNV, CDR2 YYDKDF (reference sequence). The CDR3 has 12 residues.

Only a few counts were recorded for this clonotype. The rearrangement links TRBV5-5 to TRBJ2-5; D remains ambiguous. The CDR3 covers 15 residues. Germline CDR1 reads SGHKS; CDR2 reads YYEKEE (reference sequence). V lost 1 base and J 0 bases, leaving 10 bases between the germline ends. In nucleotides, the CDR3 is TGTGCCAGCAGCTTGTTCGGCAGAGACCAAGAGACCCAGTACTTC. Its translation is CASSLFGRDQETQYF. Supplemented by reference TRBV5-5 and TRBJ2-5, the full variable domain reads DAGVTQSPTHLIKTRGQQVTLRCSPISGHKSVSWYQQVLGQGPQFIFQYYEKEERGRGNFPDRFSARQFPNYSSELNVNALLLGDSALYLCASSLFGRDQETQYFGPGTRLLVL.

This clonotype was counted many times. The chain combines TRBV5-1 with TRBJ2-2; TRBD1 agrees at 7 bases. The CDR3 extends over 13 amino acids. Looked up from germline, CDR1 is SGHRS and CDR2 is YFSETQ. V was pared by 4 bases and J by 5 bases, with 2 bases of the junction left unmatched. The CDR3 DNA is TGCGCCAGCAGCCAGACAGGGACCGGGGAGCTGTTTTTT. Amino acid sequence: CASSQTGTGELFF.

Worth noting for this clonotype: A much larger clone differs by one base, so this may be a read error. The V and J genes are TRBV28 and TRBJ2-5, with unresolved D. Trimming removed 5 bases at V and 2 bases at J, with 3 bases between. Germline loops: CDR1 MDHEN, CDR2 SYDVKM. This CDR3 has 11 amino acids. CDR3 nucleotides: TGTGCCAGCAGTATGCAAGAGACCCAGTACTTC. This codes for CASSMQETQYF.

A few counts support this clonotype. The rearrangement joins TRBV13 to TRBJ2-3; TRBD1 aligns across 7 bases. V trimming: 4 bases; J trimming: 5 bases; junction bases outside the gene matches: 9. Germline values: CDR1 PRHDT, CDR2 FYEKMQ (reference sequence). This CDR3 is 15 amino acids long. The CDR3: CASSSQGMGRDTQYF. CDR3 nucleotides: TGTGCCAGCAGCTCACAGGGGATGGGTAGAGATACGCAGTATTTT.

Ten or more counts support this clonotype. The chain couples TRBV20-1 to TRBJ1-6; D not certain. V shed 3 bases and J shed 9 bases, with 21 bases lying between them. The CDR3 length is 16 residues. Germline V CDR1 and CDR2: DFQATT, SNEGSKA (reference sequence). CDR3 residues: CSARVNERSEVSPLHF. DNA for the CDR3: TGCAGTGCTAGGGTGAATGAACGGAGTGAAGTTTCACCCCTCCACTTT.

This rearrangement joins TRBV28 to TRBJ1-1, with unresolved D. The CDR3 loop spans 14 amino acids. The germline V gene has CDR1 MDHEN and CDR2 SYDVKM. V was pared by 3 bases and J by 0 bases, with 8 bases between. CDR3 sequence: CASSFVRLNTEAFF. Here the CDR3 DNA reads TGTGCCAGCAGTTTTGTCCGTTTGAACACTGAAGCTTTCTTT.

Only a few counts were recorded for this clonotype. CDR3 bases: TGTGCCAGCGGGGGACTAGCGGGATCCTCCTACAATGAGCAGTTCTTC. This gives the protein CASGGLAGSSYNEQFF. The rearrangement uses TRBV27 and TRBJ2-1; 13 nucleotides match TRBD2. This CDR3 contains 16 residues. V lost 8 bases and J lost 0; bases outside the gene matches: 4. The germline V gene has CDR1 MNHEY and CDR2 SMNVEV (reference sequence).

This clonotype was found many times. The V gene is TRBV6-6, the J gene TRBJ2-7; 7 bases map to TRBD1. Germline assignment: CDR1 MNHNY and CDR2 SVGAGI (reference sequence). Trimming took 2 bases from V and 5 from J; bases not matched to a gene: 6. The CDR3 contains 14 residues. The CDR3 DNA is TGTGCCAGCAGTTACGACAGGGAAAGCCACGAGCAGTACTTC. Protein product: CASSYDRESHEQYF.

This clonotype was picked up a small number of times. The rearrangement joins TRBV12-3 or TRBV12-4 to TRBJ2-5, with D unresolved. V was trimmed by 5 bases and J by 9 bases, leaving 16 bases between them. The CDR3 length is 13 residues. The DNA of the CDR3 is TGTGCCAGCAGTACGGCCCCCGGGTGGGCCCAGTACTTC. Its protein is CASSTAPGWAQYF.

This clonotype was picked up a small number of times. The CDR3 region has the DNA TGCGCCAGCAGCTTGAGTTGGGGGAATCTCTACGAGCAGTACTTC. As protein: CASSLSWGNLYEQYF. This rearrangement joins TRBV5-1 to TRBJ2-7; D possibly uses TRBD1 or TRBD2 (5 bases each). This CDR3 region has 15 residues. Germline V gene lookup returns CDR1 SGHRS and CDR2 YFSETQ. V was clipped by 1 base and J by 3 bases, with 14 bases between them.

This clonotype was seen at least ten times. The V gene is TRBV5-6, the J gene TRBJ2-2; D unresolved. Germline CDR1 is SGHDT and CDR2 is YYEEEE. The CDR3 length is 14 residues. Trimming cost V 1 base and J 3 bases, with 7 bases left between them. The CDR3: CASSLNTYTGELFF. The CDR3 DNA reads TGTGCCAGCAGCTTGAACACGTACACCGGGGAGCTGTTTTTT.